The 17 T cell receptor beta chains presented below share a single source sample, sequenced in a study of T-cell reconstitution after alpha-beta-depleted transplantation in children. Preparing the TCRbeta library involved the use of unique molecular identifiers. TCRdb re-analysed the PCR reads in MiXCR, keeping a single row per CDR3 protein. This table holds hundreds of thousands of distinct CDR3 sequences, 10% to 15% found once. Source: PBMCs, mostly from graft donor cells, taken 360 days after TCRalphabeta/CD19-depleted stem cell transplant. These receptors were taken from a male patient younger than 18 who had a stem cell transplant for acute myeloid leukemia, so the T cells may come from the graft donor.

This clonotype was recorded at least ten times. The rearrangement links TRBV29-1 to TRBJ1-5; D gene ambiguous. The V gene's germline CDR1 is SQVTM and CDR2 ANQGSEA. CDR3 length: 12 residues. Trimming removed 6 bases at V and 4 bases at J, with 10 bases between. CDR3 loop: CSVVWGNQPQHF. The CDR3 DNA reads as TGCAGCGTGGTGTGGGGAAATCAGCCCCAGCATTTT.

This clonotype showed up just a few times. The chain links TRBV5-1 to TRBJ1-3; no clear D gene. The V end was cut by 0 bases, the J end by 3 bases, with 7 bases between. CDR3 length: 14 amino acids. Germline values: CDR1 SGHRS, CDR2 YFSETQ. The CDR3 nucleotides read TGCGCCAGCAGCTTGGAGGGATATGGAAACACCATATATTTT. It translates to CASSLEGYGNTIYF.

This clonotype turned up a few times. This chain links TRBV9 with TRBJ2-7; 12 bases are shared with TRBD2. Unmatched junction bases numbered 5, after V lost 0 bases and J lost 4 bases. Germline-derived CDR1 and CDR2 are SGDLS and YYNGEE. The CDR3 runs 16 residues. In DNA, the CDR3 is TGTGCCAGCAGCGTAGGCCTACTAGCGGGAGGTTACGAGCAGTACTTC. Translated: CASSVGLLAGGYEQYF.

This clonotype came up a few times. CDR3 sequence (DNA): TGTGCCACCAGTGATCCGGGACTGGGGGGATTCGATGAGCAGTTCTTC. The encoded protein is CATSDPGLGGFDEQFF. J is TRBJ2-1 and V is TRBV24-1, with D possibly TRBD2 on 6 matching bases. The CDR3 spans 16 residues. Trimming removed 3 bases from V and 8 bases from J, with 19 bases in between. Germline V gene data show CDR1 as KGHDR and CDR2 as SFDVKD.

This clonotype came up a few times. The chain is built from TRBV12-3 or TRBV12-4 and TRBJ2-5; 9 positions agree with TRBD1. The CDR3 consists of 15 residues. J gave up 5 bases and V 6 bases, and 10 bases lay outside the gene matches. In DNA form, the CDR3 reads TGTGCCAGCAGAAAATCCGGGACAGGGTGGGAGACCCAGTACTTC. This codes for CASRKSGTGWETQYF.

This clonotype was counted many times. V and J are TRBV12-3 or TRBV12-4 and TRBJ2-3, with 7 bases fitting TRBD1. There are 14 residues in the CDR3. The junction had 6 bases not matched to a gene; V was cut back by 6 bases and J by 3 bases. CDR3 coding DNA: TGTGCCAGCAGAATTGACAGGGAAACAGATACGCAGTATTTT. This translates into CASRIDRETDTQYF.

The CDR3 here is CASSPAKVWEQYF. The CDR3 coding sequence is TGTGCCAGCTCCCCCGCCAAGGTATGGGAGCAGTACTTC. The chain is built from TRBV18 and TRBJ2-7; D ambiguous. V lost 6 bases to trimming and J lost 7 bases, with 16 bases between them. The germline CDR1 and CDR2 sequences are KGHSH and LQKENI. There are 13 residues in the CDR3.

This clonotype was seen repeatedly, ten times or more. The chain uses TRBV29-1 and TRBJ2-7; D possibly corresponds to TRBD1 (5 bases). This CDR3 is built from 14 residues. Germline values: CDR1 SQVTM, CDR2 ANQGSEA. Trimming shortened V by 0 bases and J by 5 bases, and 14 bases separated the two germline ends. CDR3 bases: TGCAGCGTTGAAGATCTATGGGGCACAGACGAGCAGTACTTC. It specifies CSVEDLWGTDEQYF.

This clonotype turned up a few times. V usage is TRBV29-1 and J usage is TRBJ2-7; D may be TRBD2 (5 bases). The CDR3 is 13 amino acids. Trimming stripped 6 bases from V and 2 bases from J, with 14 bases between. Germline loops: CDR1 SQVTM, CDR2 ANQGSEA. The chain's CDR3 is CSVCSGFPYEQYF. CDR3 nucleotide sequence: TGCAGCGTATGCAGCGGTTTTCCCTACGAGCAGTACTTC.

The rearrangement joins TRBV11-3 to TRBJ2-5; 8 nucleotides match TRBD1. Germline CDR1 and CDR2: SGHNT and YENEEA. CDR3 length: 16 residues. The V and J ends lost 5 bases and 2 bases, in that order; junction bases with no gene match: 10. This chain's CDR3 is CASSLTGTGFQETQYF. DNA of the CDR3: TGTGCCAGCAGCCTCACCGGGACAGGATTTCAAGAGACCCAGTACTTC.

The J gene is TRBJ2-7, the V gene TRBV29-1; D is possibly TRBD1 (6 bases). Trimming pared 6 bases from V and 0 bases from J, leaving 15 bases between. CDR1 and CDR2 (germline): SQVTM, ANQGSEA. The CDR3 is 14 residues long. The CDR3 is CSVWPGHNSYEQYF. The CDR3 DNA is TGCAGCGTCTGGCCGGGACATAACTCCTACGAGCAGTACTTC.

The chain recombines TRBV7-2 with TRBJ2-7, with TRBD2 identical over 16 bases. The CDR3 spans 15 residues. Germline V CDR1 and CDR2: SGHTA, FQGNSA. V was clipped by 5 bases and J by 5 bases; unmatched bases: 3. The chain's CDR3 is CASSLGTSGGDEQYF. The CDR3 nucleotides are TGTGCCAGCAGCCTAGGGACTAGCGGGGGGGACGAGCAGTACTTC.

This chain uses TRBV2 with TRBJ2-7; D is ambiguous. The length of the CDR3 is 14 residues. V shed 1 base and J shed 6 bases, with 13 bases lying between them. Germline V gene lookup returns CDR1 SNHLY and CDR2 FYNNEI. CDR3 nucleotide sequence: TGTGCCAGCAGTGAAGAGGGAAACCCCCGCGAGCAGTACTTC. This encodes CASSEEGNPREQYF. The variable domain in full, completed from reference TRBV2 and TRBJ2-7, reads EPEVTQTPSHQVTQMGQEVILRCVPISNHLYFYWYRQILGQKVEFLVSFYNNEISEKSEIFDDQFSVERPDGSNFTLKIRSTKLEDSAMYFCASSEEGNPREQYFGPGTRLTVT.

In its sample, this clonotype was seen a few times. The CDR3 DNA reads as TGTGCCAGCAGCTTAGAGGGTTTCATGCAGTTCTTC. Encoded protein: CASSLEGFMQFF. The chain has TRBV7-2 and TRBJ2-1; D is uncertain. The V end was cut by 1 base, the J end by 12 bases, with 10 bases between. Germline-derived CDR1 and CDR2 are SGHTA and FQGNSA. This CDR3 has 12 residues. The entire variable domain, with the rest obtained from reference TRBV7-2 and TRBJ2-1, is as follows: GAGVSQSPSNKVTEKGKDVELRCDPISGHTALYWYRQSLGQGLEFLIYFQGNSAPDKSGLPSDRFSAERTGGSVSTLTIQRTQQEDSAVYLCASSLEGFMQFFGPGTRLTVL.

The V and J genes are TRBV30 and TRBJ2-2, with 9 bases lining up with TRBD2. The CDR3 sequence is 14 residues long. With 5 bases clipped from V and 7 bases from J, the junction kept 8 bases outside the gene matches. CDR1 is GTSNPN, CDR2 SVGIG, per germline (reference sequence). For the CDR3, the DNA is TGTGCCTGGGAGGAGGGACTAGCTTTCGGGGAGCTGTTTTTT. This gives the protein CAWEEGLAFGELFF.

In this sample, this clonotype turned up once. The junction does not match germline at one end; this may be a read error. V gene TRBV13 combines with J gene TRBJ2-7; D is unresolved. The germline CDR1 and CDR2 sequences are PRHDT and FYEKMQ (reference sequence). This CDR3 is built from 12 residues. The CDR3 DNA is TGTGCCAGCAGCTTAGGACACCTCCCTGGGGACTTC. This translates into CASSLGHLPGDF.

There are many counts of this clonotype. The chain has TRBV3-1 and TRBJ2-7; D might be TRBD2 (5 bases). Germline lookup yields CDR1 LGHDT and CDR2 YNNKEL (reference sequence). Deletions cut 1 base from V and 2 bases from J, with 6 bases between. This CDR3 spans 13 amino acids. The chain's CDR3 is CASSQVRAYEQYF. CDR3 in DNA: TGTGCCAGCAGCCAAGTGAGGGCCTACGAGCAGTACTTC.